The present TCR beta chain was sequenced within a study of control samples from healthy donors and cancer patients. Profiled with immunoSEQ multiplex PCR; TCRdb holds only in-frame clones, not every one. The sample gives around 75,000 clones, around 92% of which show up once; over 4.5% is in the top ten. Germline CDR1 SGHTA, CDR2 FQGNSA. V lost 3 bases and J lost 3; bases outside the gene matches: 4. CDR3 length: 16 amino acids. The material sequenced was blood. The chain uses TRBV7-2 and TRBJ2-6; TRBD1 aligns across 8 bases. This receptor was obtained from a woman aged 55-75 years in good health. The DNA for the CDR3 is TGTGCCAGCAGCTTTGCAGGGGGCCATGGGGCCAACGTCCTGACTTTC. Amino acid sequence: CASSFAGGHGANVLTF.